Below, one TCR beta chain is given with its context. This specimen belongs to a study of blood T cell repertoires in COVID-19. Sequencing used immunoSEQ multiplex PCR; TCRdb keeps in-frame clones, though not all of them. The sample lists more than 250,000 clones; around 84% were seen once. The CDR3 spans 18 residues. Germline assignment: CDR1 MNHEY and CDR2 SMNVEV (reference sequence). V dropped 4 bases and J dropped 2 bases, with 22 bases sitting between them. The sequence derives from a woman between 18 and 29 years old who had recovered from COVID-19. The sequenced material came from PBMCs or T cells enriched from blood (not recorded which). The chain has TRBV27 and TRBJ2-3; D may be TRBD1 (7 bases). The CDR3 sequence: CASSSYGGSEGATDTQYF. The CDR3 coding sequence is TGTGCCAGCAGTTCTTACGGTGGTTCGGAGGGGGCCACAGATACGCAGTATTTT.